The 8 T cell receptor beta chains in this list originate from one sample, sequenced in a study of T cells after yellow fever vaccination. Each CDR3 protein gets one entry after TCRdb re-called the 5' RACE reads with MiXCR. The profile covers a few hundred thousand distinct CDR3 sequences, with less than 8.5% appearing a single time and around 0.9% taken by the ten largest. Sequenced material: CD4+ T cells sorted from PBMCs, taken 15 days after the yellow fever booster vaccination. These receptors were obtained from a man in his thirties or forties who received the YFV17D yellow fever vaccine.

This chain joins TRBV20-1 and TRBJ2-7, with TRBD1 as a possible D gene (6 bases). The germline gives CDR1 DFQATT, CDR2 SNEGSKA (reference sequence). V was shortened by 6 bases and J by 4 bases, with 16 bases between the two germline ends. This CDR3 spans 13 amino acids. The DNA of the CDR3 is TGCAGTGCGCCTTCCGGGACACAATACGAGCAGTACTTC. It translates to CSAPSGTQYEQYF.

This clonotype was recorded a few times. The rearrangement uses TRBV5-1 and TRBJ2-7, with 10 nucleotides matching TRBD2. The junction had 12 bases not matched to a gene; V was cut back by 2 bases and J by 4 bases. This CDR3 is 17 amino acids long. CDR1 and CDR2 (germline): SGHRS, YFSETQ. The CDR3 here is CASSFGLAEDPRYEQYF. DNA of the CDR3: TGCGCCAGCAGCTTCGGACTAGCGGAAGACCCGAGATACGAGCAGTACTTC.

This clonotype was picked up many times. The J gene is TRBJ2-2, the V gene TRBV7-3; the D gene is possibly TRBD2 (6 bases). CDR3 length: 16 amino acids. Germline CDR1 SGHTA, CDR2 FQGTGA. Between the trimmed V and J ends, which lost 5 bases and 2 bases, there was a span of 15 bases. The CDR3 spells CASSQQPGLNTGELFF. The CDR3 coding sequence is TGTGCCAGCAGCCAACAACCGGGACTTAACACCGGGGAGCTGTTTTTT.

The rearrangement joins TRBV7-2 to TRBJ1-2; the D gene is possibly TRBD1 (5 bases). The CDR3 length is 13 residues. The ends were cut back, 5 bases at V and 6 bases at J, with 13 bases in the middle. Germline values: CDR1 SGHTA, CDR2 FQGNSA. The CDR3 reads CASSTSRVHGYTF. The CDR3 nucleotides read TGTGCCAGCAGCACTAGCAGGGTCCATGGCTACACCTTC.

The CDR3 reads CASSSGSGRTDTQYF. The CDR3 DNA sequence: TGTGCCAGCAGTAGCGGGAGTGGGAGAACAGATACGCAGTATTTT. The chain combines TRBV7-9 with TRBJ2-3, with 9 bases that match TRBD2. Trimming removed 6 bases from V and 3 bases from J; junction bases left unmatched: 7. Germline values: CDR1 SEHNR, CDR2 FQNEAQ (reference sequence). This CDR3 comprises 15 residues.

This clonotype was seen at least ten times. CDR3 in amino acids: CASSQESEAGGSTQYF. The CDR3, as DNA: TGCGCCAGCAGCCAAGAATCGGAGGCGGGAGGTTCCACGCAGTATTTT. The genes are TRBV4-3 and TRBJ2-3; 8 bases are shared with TRBD2. This CDR3 contains 16 residues. Germline CDR1 is LGHNA and CDR2 is YSLEER. Germline trimming cut 0 bases from V and 9 bases from J; bases unmatched to any gene: 11.

Comment on this clonotype: A read error may be the cause here, since a much bigger clone is one base away. The J gene is TRBJ2-1, the V gene TRBV11-1, with D tentatively TRBD1 (6 bases). CDR3 size: 18 residues. The germline gives CDR1 SGHAT, CDR2 FQDESV (reference sequence). In nucleotides, the CDR3 is TGTACCAGCAGCCCCCGTGGGGGTGTGCAGGGGCGGTACAATGAGCAGTTCTTC. This translates into CTSSPRGGVQGRYNEQFF.

The rearrangement uses TRBV5-1 and TRBJ2-2; 10 bases are a match to TRBD2. The germline CDR1 and CDR2 sequences are SGHRS and YFSETQ. The CDR3 has 15 residues. V shed 1 base, J shed 5 bases, and the junction held 2 bases outside the gene matches. Written as DNA, the CDR3 is TGCGCCAGCAGCTTGAGCGGGAGGGTAACCGGGGAGCTGTTTTTT. This encodes CASSLSGRVTGELFF.